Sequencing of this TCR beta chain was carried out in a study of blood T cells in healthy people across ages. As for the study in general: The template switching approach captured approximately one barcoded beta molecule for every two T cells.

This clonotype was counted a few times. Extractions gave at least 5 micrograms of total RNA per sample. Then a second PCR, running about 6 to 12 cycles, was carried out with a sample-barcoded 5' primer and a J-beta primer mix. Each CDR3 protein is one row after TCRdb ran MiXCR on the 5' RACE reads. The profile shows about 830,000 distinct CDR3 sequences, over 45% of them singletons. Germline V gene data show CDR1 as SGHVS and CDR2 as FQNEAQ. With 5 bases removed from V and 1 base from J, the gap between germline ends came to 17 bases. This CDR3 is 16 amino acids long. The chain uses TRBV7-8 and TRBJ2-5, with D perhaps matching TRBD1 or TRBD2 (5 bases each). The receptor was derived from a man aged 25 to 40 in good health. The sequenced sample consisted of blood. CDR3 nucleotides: TGTGCCAGCAGCATTAGTCCTTGGGGGTCCCAAGAGACCCAGTACTTC. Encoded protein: CASSISPWGSQETQYF.